Reported below is one TCR beta chain. DNA was extracted from about 1-10 million thawed cryopreserved PBMC. These data originate in a study of long-term antiretroviral therapy in people with HIV. The CDR3 runs 12 residues. The V end lost 4 bases, the J end lost 9 bases, and 12 bases lay between the germline ends. Germline V gene data show CDR1 as SGHVS and CDR2 as FQNEAQ. At survey level, the immunoSEQ assay was run in its v3.0 version. Profiling relied on immunoSEQ multiplex PCR, and the TCRdb table lists in-frame clones only, not all of them. The sample includes 30,000 to 35,000 clones, more than 95% of them seen just once.

V usage is TRBV7-8 and J usage is TRBJ2-5; D is uncertain. This TCR derives from a man younger than 45 with HIV. The sequences come from unsorted PBMCs, collected 6.9 years after starting antiretroviral therapy. The CDR3 nucleotides read TGTGCCAGCAGCTCCTCCACCCGGGCCCAGTACTTC. Translating it yields CASSSSTRAQYF.